A few counts support the clone carrying this TCR beta chain. As yet, its antigen is unknown. The CDR3 loop spans 15 amino acids. These data originate in a study of T cells in localized non-small cell lung cancer. General study findings and limits: Heterogeneity cannot be ruled out, as sequencing used one tumor region only.

The table came from immunoSEQ multiplex PCR; TCRdb's copy has only in-frame clones and leaves some out. The table has some 1,000 clones, 20% seen once. The input for sequencing was lung tumor tissue, taken before any cancer treatment. This clonotype originated in a female donor of 60 years or more with stage I squamous cell lung carcinoma. The chain uses TRBV1 and TRBJ2-7; the table names TRBD2, a call not compared with the DNA. TRBV1 is reported as a pseudogene. CDR3 nucleotide sequence: TGCACCAGCAGCCAAGACGGCGGGAGGGCCAACGAGCAGTACTTC. Translation: CTSSQDGGRANEQYF.